This T cell receptor (beta chain) was documented in a study of T cell responses to AZD1222 COVID-19 vaccine. Study in general: Recipients boosted at about 4 weeks or about 12 weeks are pooled.

Study-wide points: Spike-specific TCR breadth rose after two AZD1222 doses, and depth rose as well. The study identified only five to seven AZD1222 recipients as seropositive at baseline.

Concerning this clone itself: No antigen is known for it.

V lost 5 bases and J lost 5, with 16 bases in between. Per germline, CDR1 MNHEY and CDR2 SVGEGT. The CDR3 sequence is 14 residues long. TCRdb's copy holds only in-frame clones and misses some; the assay was immunoSEQ multiplex PCR. The repertoire has 90,000 to 110,000 clones, approximately 91% of them found once; the top ten carry roughly 18%. The genes are TRBV6-2 or TRBV6-3 and TRBJ2-7; D is undetermined. Sample: peripheral blood, taken on day 0 of AZD1222 vaccination. The sequence came from an adult in good health. The CDR3 is CASSPRRVVHEQYF. As DNA, the CDR3 is TGTGCCAGCAGTCCCCGTCGCGTGGTTCACGAGCAGTACTTC.